This TCR beta chain was profiled in a study of persistence of HIV-infected CD4 T cells (dated by TCRdb to about 2020). Turning to the overall study: CMV- and HIV-1 Gag-responding CD4+ T cells were isolated from ART-treated individuals so that antigen-driven clonal expansion of HIV-1-infected cells could be examined. Participants had been on suppressive ART for a median of roughly eight years. Peripheral blood samples of up to roughly 200 mL were collected at multiple time points, except for a couple of participants, who underwent leukapheresis at a single time point. The clonality of all cells in each sorted population was assessed by TCRbeta sequencing, whereas the clonality of infected cells was assessed by proviral sequencing. For the TCR cluster analysis across participants, roughly 8 participants were included for CMV and six or seven participants for Gag.

This clone occurred once. The antigen it recognizes is unknown. Qualities for individual bases were not recorded, and no much larger clone is one base off. Relative to germline, V is missing 6 bases and J is missing 8 bases, with 6 bases of the junction outside any gene match. Counted from cysteine to phenylalanine, this CDR3 has 14 amino acids. This entry keeps only the CDR3 DNA: 42 bases, framed from base 1. For CDR1 and CDR2, the germline V gene (reference sequence) lists LGHDT and YNNKEL. The immunoSEQ hsTCRB assay version 4, run in survey mode, was used to sequence TCRbeta repertoires from genomic DNA. Genomic DNA was diluted to about 9.4 ng/uL, using up to about 1 ug per sample for TCRbeta sequencing. Under the source paper's analysis protocol: Analysis of the TCRbeta data was done in ImmunoSeq Analyzer 3.0, and diversity was computed on productive nucleotide rearrangements. Lower-bound TCR diversity was estimated with the improved Chao index, and clonality with the Gini coefficient using the Immunarch R package. Different nucleotide rearrangements encoding the same CDR3beta amino acid sequence were counted as distinct clonotypes. Differential abundance analysis identified TCRbeta sequences significantly enriched in antigen-responding cells relative to anti-CD3/anti-CD28-activated cells. GLIPH2 grouped TCRs by predicted peptide-MHC specificity, both within each participant and across combined participant data sets. The clones in this table, taken by TCRdb from immuneACCESS, are in-frame only. Not every clone is retained; where verified, under half of the shortfall comes from an unresolved V gene, and the cause of the rest is unknown. V, J and clone size were drawn from that table, and D and trimming were deduced from the DNA. Across this sample there are 30,000 to 35,000 clones, with roughly four fifths seen only once. Jointly, the top ten make up 0.7% to 0.95% of the sample.

Study-wide conclusions, independent of this receptor: Because the TCR analyses were done in bulk, restricting them to just the rare CMV-responding cells that actually carried HIV-1 proviruses was not possible. The study involved few individuals and tested only a limited range of antigens. Within the same sorted populations, TCR oligoclonality correlated with proviral oligoclonality. Antigen-responding cells were enriched for degenerate expanded CDR3beta sequences, which suggests convergent selection of CD4+ responses to CMV and Gag. TCRbeta richness in CMV- and Gag-responding cells was significantly lower than in anti-CD3/anti-CD28-responding cells; CMV-responding cells had higher oligoclonality than CD3/CD28-stimulated and Gag-responding cells.

In the paper's terms, the treatment or condition label means: suppressive antiretroviral therapy. Lysates of CMV-infected fibroblasts were used at around 10 ug/mL for cell stimulation. Memory CD4+ T cells that did not respond, being CD40L-negative, CD69-negative and CD45RO-high, were sorted as memory populations depleted of antigen-responding cells. HIV-1-infected adults in whom suppressive ART had been started during chronic infection were enrolled as participants. Plasma HIV-1 RNA had been undetectable (below 50 copies/mL) in participants for at least 4 years. To be included, a participant needed positive CMV serology and a CD4+ T cell count above 400 cells/uL. Before stimulation, PBMCs were isolated using density centrifugation and then depleted of CD8+ T cells. For more than 15 hours, the CD8-depleted PBMCs were stimulated with anti-CD28/CD49d costimulation, a CD40-blocking antibody, and enfuvirtide to prevent new infections. Cells were sorted on a Beckman Coulter MoFlo Legacy or XDP sorter, with propidium iodide excluding dead cells. For samples with more than one million cells, genomic DNA was extracted with the QIAamp DNA Mini Kit, and for all other samples the Quick-DNA Microprep Kit was used.

The chain links TRBV3-1 (or the pseudogene TRBV3-2) with TRBJ1-6; the junction holds 8 bases that match TRBD1. This clonotype originated in an adult man with HIV who was CMV-seropositive. The sample here was CD4+ T cells sorted from PBMCs after approximately 19-hour stimulation, taken from a patient who received antiretroviral therapy. This specimen's cell subset or site label, per the study, means: CD40L-CD69- CD45RO-high memory CD4 T cells not responding to CMV lysate. The bases read TGTGCCAGCAGTCCGACAGGGGTCCATTCACCCCTCCACTTT. It translates as CASSPTGVHSPLHF.